A single sample gave rise to the 24 T cell receptor beta chains below, sequenced in a study of shared clonotypes between healthy human individuals. Some clones are missing from TCRdb's copy, which holds only in-frame ones; the method was immunoSEQ multiplex PCR. Of hundreds of thousands of clones detected, over 60% appear once; the ten largest clones hold more than 10%. Sequences were obtained from PBMCs. The source of these receptors is a woman in her thirties or forties in good health. Some clones in this sample may be carry-over from other donors' samples.

The chain carries TRBV30 and TRBJ2-7, with 8 bases that match TRBD1. Germline V lookup: CDR1 GTSNPN, CDR2 SVGIG (reference sequence). This CDR3 region has 15 residues. V dropped 3 bases and J dropped 4; count of bases not matched to a gene: 11. CDR3 in amino acids: CAWSAHTGGQYEQYF. CDR3 nucleotide sequence: TGTGCCTGGAGCGCGCATACAGGGGGTCAATACGAGCAGTACTTC.

V usage is TRBV28 and J usage is TRBJ2-1; 7 positions match TRBD1. Germline V CDR1 and CDR2: MDHEN, SYDVKM. The CDR3 extends over 15 amino acids. Trimming took 7 bases from V and 6 from J; bases not matched to a gene: 12. This chain's CDR3 is CASTTTTGLGNEQFF. CDR3 nucleotide sequence: TGTGCCAGCACCACCACGACAGGGTTGGGCAATGAGCAGTTCTTC.

The V and J genes are TRBV7-2 and TRBJ1-5; D might be TRBD1 (6 bases). Trimming left V 3 bases short and J 0 bases short, with 18 bases between. The CDR3 totals 18 residues. The germline gives CDR1 SGHTA, CDR2 FQGNSA. The CDR3 loop reads CASSLEVPGVSSNQPQHF. The CDR3 DNA sequence: TGTGCCAGCAGCTTGGAAGTCCCAGGGGTTAGTAGCAATCAGCCCCAGCATTTT.

This clone was observed a handful of times. This chain connects TRBV5-1 to TRBJ1-2, with D unresolved. Germline assignment: CDR1 SGHRS and CDR2 YFSETQ. This CDR3 region has 14 residues. V shed 3 bases and J shed 6 bases, with 15 bases lying between them. As DNA, the CDR3 is TGCGCCAGCAGCTCGGGAGACGGTGCTCATGGCTACACCTTC. It yields the protein CASSSGDGAHGYTF.

The sample holds a few counts of this clone. The same CDR3 can be traced to other DNA sequences in this sample. The rearrangement links TRBV30 to TRBJ1-5; D is uncertain. The CDR3 contains 13 residues. The germline V gene has CDR1 GTSNPN and CDR2 SVGIG (reference sequence). The ends were cut back, 0 bases at V and 5 bases at J, with 8 bases in the middle. This CDR3 is CAWSVREDQPQHF. CDR3 bases: TGTGCCTGGAGTGTGAGGGAGGATCAGCCCCAGCATTTT.

V and J are TRBV7-2 and TRBJ1-4, with D possibly matching TRBD1 (5 bases). The germline V and J ends were trimmed by 2 bases and 8 bases, with 15 bases remaining between them. The CDR3 sequence is 15 residues long. Germline values: CDR1 SGHTA, CDR2 FQGNSA. The CDR3 DNA reads as TGTGCCAGCAGCTTAAGGTCGGGGACTCACGAAAAACTGTTTTTT. Translation: CASSLRSGTHEKLFF.

The chain links TRBV5-1 to TRBJ2-7; D is perhaps TRBD1 or TRBD2 (5 bases each). The V gene's germline CDR1 is SGHRS and CDR2 YFSETQ. This CDR3 comprises 13 residues. V shed 4 bases and J shed 2 bases, with 10 bases lying between them. Here the CDR3 DNA reads TGCGCCAGCAGCGGGGGTCAGACCTACGAGCAGTACTTC. Protein sequence: CASSGGQTYEQYF.

This rearrangement joins TRBV30 to TRBJ2-5; maybe TRBD2 (6 bases). The CDR3 consists of 13 residues. The germline V gene has CDR1 GTSNPN and CDR2 SVGIG (reference sequence). V was pared by 0 bases and J by 5 bases, with 10 bases between. The CDR3 region is CAWSVEGWETQYF. CDR3 coding DNA: TGTGCCTGGAGTGTGGAGGGTTGGGAGACCCAGTACTTC. Filled out from reference TRBV30 and TRBJ2-5, the complete variable domain reads SQTIHQWPATLVQPVGSPLSLECTVEGTSNPNLYWYRQAAGRGLQLLFYSVGIGQISSEVPQNLSASRPQDRQFILSSKKLLLSDSGFYLCAWSVEGWETQYFGPGTRLLVL.

This clone has at least ten counts. This chain uses TRBV10-3 with TRBJ1-2; unclear D gene. This CDR3 has 12 residues. Trimming stripped 7 bases from V and 2 bases from J, with 8 bases between. CDR1 and CDR2 (germline): ENHRY, SYGVKD. The CDR3, as DNA: TGTGCCATCATGAGTCAAAACTATGGCTACACCTTC. It specifies CAIMSQNYGYTF.

V gene TRBV6-6 combines with J gene TRBJ2-7, with TRBD1 matching 8 bases. The V gene end was trimmed by 5 bases and the J gene end by 6 bases; junction bases not matched to a gene: 9. This CDR3 has 14 amino acids. CDR1 is MNHNY, CDR2 SVGAGI, per germline (reference sequence). CDR3: CASSLRQGLGEQYF. The DNA of the CDR3 is TGTGCCAGCAGTCTCCGACAGGGGCTGGGCGAGCAGTACTTC.

About this clone: A read error is the likely source, as a far larger clone sits one nucleotide away. At the DNA level, this CDR3 is encoded by other sequences in the same sample as well. This rearrangement joins TRBV5-4 to TRBJ1-1, with D perhaps matching TRBD1 (5 bases). CDR3 length equals 14 residues. Germline assignment: CDR1 SGHNT and CDR2 YYREEE (reference sequence). CDR3 region: CASSDQGNLAEAFF. The DNA of the CDR3 is TGTGCCAGCAGCGACCAGGGTAACCTGGCTGAGGCTTTCTTT.

Remarks on this clone: One base separates it from a far larger clone, so it is likely a read error. Different DNA sequences within this sample yield the same CDR3. The V gene is TRBV7-9, the J gene TRBJ1-1; D is unclear. Germline CDR1 SEHNR, CDR2 FQNEAQ (reference sequence). This CDR3 spans 11 amino acids. V lost 5 bases and J lost 8, with 9 bases in between. The CDR3 loop reads CASSRQFEAFF. CDR3 sequence (DNA): TGTGCCAGCAGCCGGCAGTTCGAAGCTTTCTTT.

The chain links TRBV2 to TRBJ2-7, with D tentatively TRBD1 (6 bases). CDR3 length equals 15 residues. The germline V and J ends were trimmed by 2 bases and 7 bases, with 18 bases remaining between them. Germline V gene sequence: CDR1 SNHLY, CDR2 FYNNEI. CDR3 sequence: CASSEWGPPGEEQYF. CDR3 in DNA: TGTGCCAGCAGTGAATGGGGGCCCCCTGGGGAAGAGCAGTACTTC.

Points on this clone: It is likely a read error: a sequence one base away is far more abundant. The chain carries TRBV14 and TRBJ2-7; 10 bases match TRBD1. The ends lost 1 base at V and 6 bases at J; junction bases unmatched: 3. The CDR3 loop spans 14 amino acids. Germline CDR1 is SGHDN and CDR2 is FVKESK. The CDR3 DNA is TGTGCCAGCAGCCAAGGACAGGGGGCAGGCGAGCAGTACTTC. It is translated as CASSQGQGAGEQYF.

This rearrangement joins TRBV10-2 to TRBJ1-5; 12 bases are shared with TRBD1. The CDR3 contains 18 residues. Germline CDR1 is WSHSY and CDR2 is SAAADI. Trimming took 9 bases from V and 2 from J; bases not matched to a gene: 14. Here the CDR3 DNA reads TGCGCCAGTGAGTACAGGGGACAGGGGGCTTTCGGCAATCAGCCCCAGCATTTT. It encodes CASEYRGQGAFGNQPQHF.

The chain joins TRBV7-6 to TRBJ2-1; 11 bases map to TRBD2. There are 16 residues in the CDR3. J lost 2 bases, V lost 5 bases, and 5 bases had no gene match. CDR1 and CDR2 from the germline V gene are SGHVS and FNYEAQ. The CDR3 protein is CASSHKTSGTYNEQFF. The CDR3 DNA follows: TGTGCCAGCAGCCATAAGACTAGCGGGACCTACAATGAGCAGTTCTTC.

The rearrangement uses TRBV19 and TRBJ1-1; D may be TRBD1 (5 bases). CDR1 and CDR2 from the germline V gene are LNHDA and SQIVND (reference sequence). The CDR3 spans 14 residues. Trimming removed 7 bases at V and 6 bases at J, with 18 bases between. The CDR3 here is CASTKSGGVPEAFF. Here the CDR3 DNA reads TGTGCCAGTACTAAATCCGGGGGGGTCCCTGAAGCTTTCTTT.

This chain uses TRBV2 with TRBJ2-5; 14 nucleotides line up with TRBD2. V lost 5 bases, J lost 9 bases, and 8 bases stayed unmatched. Germline CDR1 reads SNHLY; CDR2 reads FYNNEI. CDR3 length equals 15 residues. CDR3 protein: CASSRLAGGGEPQYF. DNA for the CDR3: TGTGCCAGCAGTAGACTAGCGGGAGGGGGGGAGCCCCAGTACTTC.

The count of this clone is one. The J gene is TRBJ2-1, the V gene TRBV5-4; 7 bases map to TRBD2. Germline V gene lookup returns CDR1 SGHNT and CDR2 YYREEE (reference sequence). V lost 1 base, J lost 1 base, and 2 bases stayed unmatched. The CDR3 consists of 15 residues. The CDR3 loop reads CASSLSSGSYNEQFF. The CDR3 coding sequence is TGTGCCAGCAGCTTGAGTAGCGGGTCCTACAATGAGCAGTTCTTC.

This rearrangement joins TRBV28 to TRBJ1-2, with D maybe TRBD1 (6 bases). The germline V and J ends were trimmed by 5 bases and 9 bases, with 16 bases remaining between them. This CDR3 comprises 13 residues. CDR1 and CDR2 from the germline V gene are MDHEN and SYDVKM. The CDR3 DNA reads TGTGCCAGCAGTCCCCGGCAGGGGTTGAGCTACACCTTC. It specifies CASSPRQGLSYTF.

Comment on this clone: A single base is all that separates this from a far larger clone, so a read error is likely. The chain couples TRBV5-1 to TRBJ2-5; TRBD1 is a possible D gene (5 bases). Per the germline V gene, CDR1 is SGHRS and CDR2 is YFSETQ. The CDR3 has 14 amino acids. The CDR3 loop is CTSSLGQIQETQYF. The DNA for the CDR3 is TGCACCAGCAGCTTGGGGCAGATCCAAGAGACCCAGTACTTC.

V and J are TRBV7-2 and TRBJ2-1, with 9 bases matching TRBD2. After removal of 3 bases from V and 12 bases from J, the junction contained 6 bases not matched to a gene. This CDR3 comprises 13 residues. Germline V gives CDR1 SGHTA, CDR2 FQGNSA. Written as DNA, the CDR3 is TGTGCCAGCAGCTTTACTCGCGGGAGGGCGCAGTTCTTC. Amino acid sequence: CASSFTRGRAQFF.

V usage is TRBV7-2 and J usage is TRBJ1-2; tentative D call: TRBD1 (6 bases). The germline V gene has CDR1 SGHTA and CDR2 FQGNSA. The length of the CDR3 is 15 residues. V lost 0 bases, J lost 0 bases, and 8 bases lay in between. The CDR3 coding sequence is TGTGCCAGCAGCTTAGCGGGGGGCGCTAACTATGGCTACACCTTC. Residues: CASSLAGGANYGYTF.

The V gene is TRBV7-2, the J gene TRBJ2-1, with TRBD1 matching over 8 bases. Losses at the gene ends were 3 bases for V and 5 bases for J; bases not matched to a gene: 0. CDR1 and CDR2 (germline): SGHTA, FQGNSA. The CDR3 consists of 13 residues. For the CDR3, the DNA is TGTGCCAGCAGCTTGGACAGGGACAATGAGCAGTTCTTC. This gives the protein CASSLDRDNEQFF. Drawing the rest from reference TRBV7-2 and TRBJ2-1, the complete variable domain is GAGVSQSPSNKVTEKGKDVELRCDPISGHTALYWYRQSLGQGLEFLIYFQGNSAPDKSGLPSDRFSAERTGGSVSTLTIQRTQQEDSAVYLCASSLDRDNEQFFGPGTRLTVL.